This T cell receptor (beta chain) was retrieved from a study of early T cells in non-severe SARS-CoV-2 infection. About the research overall: Sequenced bulk RNA came from whole blood that was unsorted, and chains were unpaired.

By sample share, this clonotype is medium-sized (0.01 to 0.1%). Each cDNA molecule carried a unique molecular identifier. TCRdb reanalysed the 5' RACE reads using MiXCR and keeps one entry per CDR3 protein. This table has 32,000 or so distinct CDR3 sequences, about 5.7% appearing once. After removal of 7 bases from V and 4 bases from J, the junction contained 11 bases not matched to a gene. Germline V gives CDR1 DFQATT, CDR2 SNEGSKA (reference sequence). The CDR3 has 15 residues. The specimen sequenced was whole blood. This sequence originates from an adult who was a healthcare worker with PCR-confirmed SARS-CoV-2 infection or an uninfected control (not recorded which). The rearrangement links TRBV20-1 to TRBJ2-4; 9 bases line up with TRBD2. The CDR3 nucleotides are TGCAGTGGATCGTTAGCGGGGGCCTTTAAAAACATTCAGTACTTC. Translating gives CSGSLAGAFKNIQYF.